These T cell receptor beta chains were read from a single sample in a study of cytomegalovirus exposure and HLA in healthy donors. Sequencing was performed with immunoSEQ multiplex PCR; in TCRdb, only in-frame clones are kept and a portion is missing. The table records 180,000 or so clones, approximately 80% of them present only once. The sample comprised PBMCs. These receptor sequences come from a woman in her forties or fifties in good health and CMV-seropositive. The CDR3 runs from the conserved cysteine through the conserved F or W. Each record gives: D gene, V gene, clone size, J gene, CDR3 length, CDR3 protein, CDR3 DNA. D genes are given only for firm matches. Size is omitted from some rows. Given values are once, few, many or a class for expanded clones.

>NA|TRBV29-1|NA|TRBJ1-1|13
CSVEEGPNSEAFF
TGCAGCGTTGAGGAGGGCCCGAACTCTGAAGCTTTCTTT
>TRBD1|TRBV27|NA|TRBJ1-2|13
CASSFLDRGGYTF
TGTGCCAGCAGTTTCCTGGACAGGGGTGGCTACACCTTC
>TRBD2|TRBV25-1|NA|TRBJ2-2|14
CASSGTSDTGELFF
TGTGCCAGCAGCGGGACTAGCGACACCGGGGAGCTGTTTTTT
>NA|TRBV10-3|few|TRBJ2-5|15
CAIRRVAERQETQYF
TGTGCCATCCGTCGCGTAGCGGAGCGGCAAGAGACCCAGTACTTC
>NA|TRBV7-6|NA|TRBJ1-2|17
CASSLARERTATYGYTF
TGTGCCAGCAGCTTAGCGAGGGAGAGGACAGCGACCTATGGCTACACCTTC
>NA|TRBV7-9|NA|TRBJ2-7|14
CASSSEQGRYEQYF
TGTGCCAGCAGCTCAGAACAGGGCCGATACGAGCAGTACTTC
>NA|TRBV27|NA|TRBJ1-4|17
CASRTPLRQASGGKLFF
TGTGCCAGCAGGACGCCTCTTAGACAGGCGAGCGGGGGGAAACTGTTTTTT
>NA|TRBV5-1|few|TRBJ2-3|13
CASSAPGRDTQYF
TGCGCCAGCAGCGCCCCCGGTAGAGATACGCAGTATTTT
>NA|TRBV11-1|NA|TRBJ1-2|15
CASSPKTGANYGYTF
TGTGCCAGCAGCCCGAAGACAGGAGCTAACTATGGCTACACCTTC
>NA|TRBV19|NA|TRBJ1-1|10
CATAGSEAFF
TGTGCCACCGCAGGGTCGGAAGCTTTCTTT
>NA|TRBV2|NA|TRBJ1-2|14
CASRPQGPNYGYTF
TGTGCCAGCAGGCCCCAGGGTCCGAACTATGGCTACACCTTC
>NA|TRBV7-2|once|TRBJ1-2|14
CASSSYGGDEGYTF
TGTGCCAGCAGCTCCTACGGGGGGGATGAGGGCTACACCTTC
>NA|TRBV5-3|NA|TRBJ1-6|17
CARSLYGRGIFNSPLHF
TGTGCCAGAAGCTTGTATGGGAGAGGGATCTTTAATTCACCCCTCCACTTT
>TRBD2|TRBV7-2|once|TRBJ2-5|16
CASSLGLAGGQETQYF
TGTGCCAGCAGTTTAGGACTAGCGGGGGGGCAAGAGACCCAGTACTTC
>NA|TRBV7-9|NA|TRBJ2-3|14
CASSRQARADTQYF
TGTGCCAGCAGCAGACAGGCCCGCGCAGATACGCAGTATTTT
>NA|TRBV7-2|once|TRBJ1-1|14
CASSPIGGNTEAFF
TGTGCCAGCAGCCCTATTGGAGGGAACACTGAAGCTTTCTTT
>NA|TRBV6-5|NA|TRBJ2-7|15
CASSYSRQLTYEQYF
TGTGCCAGCAGTTACTCCAGGCAGTTGACCTACGAGCAGTACTTC
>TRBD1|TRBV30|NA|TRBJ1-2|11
CAWTGGWGYTF
TGTGCCTGGACAGGGGGATGGGGCTACACCTTC
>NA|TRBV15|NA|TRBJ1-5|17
CATSSASGYYSNQPQHF
TGTGCCACCAGCAGTGCCAGTGGGTACTATAGCAATCAGCCCCAGCATTTT
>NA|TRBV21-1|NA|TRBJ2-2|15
CASSKCQSHTGELFF
TGTGCCAGCAGCAAATGTCAGTCTCACACCGGGGAGCTGTTTTTT
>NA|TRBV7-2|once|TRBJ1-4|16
CASSLGAQRSNEKLFF
TGTGCCAGCAGCTTAGGGGCCCAGAGATCTAATGAAAAACTGTTTTTT
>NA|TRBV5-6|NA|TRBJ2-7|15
CASSWGVFGSAEQYF
TGTGCCAGCAGCTGGGGGGTCTTTGGCAGCGCCGAGCAGTACTTC
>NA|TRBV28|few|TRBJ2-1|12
CASSLAYNEQFF
TGTGCCAGCAGCCTCGCCTACAATGAGCAGTTCTTC
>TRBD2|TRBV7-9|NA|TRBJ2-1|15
CASSSWTSGGPEQFF
TGTGCCAGCAGCTCGTGGACTAGCGGGGGCCCTGAGCAGTTCTTC
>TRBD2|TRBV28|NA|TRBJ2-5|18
CASRNAPITSGRGETQYF
TGTGCCAGCAGAAATGCCCCAATCACTAGCGGGAGAGGGGAGACCCAGTACTTC
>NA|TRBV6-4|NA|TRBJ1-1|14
CASRPTHSNTEAFF
TGTGCCAGCAGGCCAACGCACTCCAACACTGAAGCTTTCTTT
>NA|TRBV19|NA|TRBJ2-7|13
CASSIDRSYEQYF
TGTGCCAGTAGTATAGATCGGTCCTACGAGCAGTACTTC
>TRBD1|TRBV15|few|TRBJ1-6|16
CATSRDPGTGASPLHF
TGTGCCACCAGCAGAGATCCGGGGACAGGGGCTTCACCCCTCCACTTT
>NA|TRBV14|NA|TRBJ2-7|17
CASSQVRGGWGLDEQYF
TGTGCCAGCAGCCAAGTCCGTGGCGGGTGGGGGCTCGACGAGCAGTACTTC
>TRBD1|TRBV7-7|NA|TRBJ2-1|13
CASSLDRDNEQFF
TGTGCTAGCAGTCTGGACAGGGACAATGAGCAGTTCTTC
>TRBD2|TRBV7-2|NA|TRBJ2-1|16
CASSPTGTSSYNEQFF
TGTGCCAGCAGCCCGACCGGGACTAGCTCCTACAATGAGCAGTTCTTC
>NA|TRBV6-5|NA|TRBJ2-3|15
CASSRGQEGTDTQYF
TGTGCCAGCAGCCGTGGACAAGAGGGCACAGATACGCAGTATTTT